The 21 T cell receptor beta chains given below trace back to one sample, sequenced in a study of T-cell reconstitution after alpha-beta-depleted transplantation in children. This sample's TCRbeta library carried unique molecular identifier barcodes. TCRdb reanalysed the PCR reads using MiXCR and keeps one entry per CDR3 protein. Of tens of thousands of distinct CDR3 sequences listed, about 5% were seen once; the top ten hold 30%. The specimen comprised PBMCs, mostly from graft donor cells, sampled 60 days after TCRalphabeta/CD19-depleted stem cell transplant. All receptors come from a female patient aged 2-9 years who had a stem cell transplant for aplastic anemia, so the T cells may come from the graft donor.

This clonotype showed up many times. V and J are TRBV7-9 and TRBJ1-1, with 7 bases identical to TRBD1. The trim removed 4 bases at V and 1 base at J, leaving 6 bases unmatched. From germline, CDR1 is SEHNR and CDR2 FQNEAQ (reference sequence). The CDR3 has 15 residues. CDR3 DNA: TGTGCCAGCAGCTACCGACAGGGTCAGAACACTGAAGCTTTCTTT. This gives the protein CASSYRQGQNTEAFF.

This clonotype was counted many times. DNA for the CDR3: TGTGCCAGCAGCTTGGTACGACTTGGGGACGAGCAGTACTTC. It is translated as CASSLVRLGDEQYF. The chain links TRBV5-5 to TRBJ2-7; no clear D. V gave up 0 bases and J gave up 5 bases, with 12 bases separating them. The CDR3 loop spans 14 amino acids. The germline V gene encodes CDR1 SGHKS and CDR2 YYEKEE (reference sequence).

In its sample, this clonotype was seen a few times. J is TRBJ2-1 and V is TRBV28; tentatively, D is TRBD2 (6 bases). Germline assignment: CDR1 MDHEN and CDR2 SYDVKM. This CDR3 is built from 17 residues. V lost 4 bases to trimming and J lost 3 bases, with 19 bases between them. CDR3 protein: CASSSGPRQEGYNEQFF. CDR3 DNA: TGTGCCAGCAGTTCGGGACCCCGGCAGGAGGGCTACAATGAGCAGTTCTTC.

This clonotype was detected many times. This sequence joins TRBV15 and TRBJ2-7; no firm D call. V lost 5 bases to trimming and J lost 4 bases, with 6 bases between them. CDR3 length: 11 residues. Germline CDR1 is LNHNV and CDR2 is YYDKDF (reference sequence). CDR3: CATSRGYEQYF. CDR3 in DNA: TGTGCCACCAGCCGCGGATACGAGCAGTACTTC. Variable domain in full (rest from reference TRBV15 and TRBJ2-7): DAMVIQNPRYQVTQFGKPVTLSCSQTLNHNVMYWYQQKSSQAPKLLFHYYDKDFNNEADTPDNFQSRRPNTSFCFLDIRSPGLGDTAMYLCATSRGYEQYFGPGTRLTVT.

This clonotype was counted at least ten times. The V gene is TRBV20-1, the J gene TRBJ2-3; possibly TRBD2 for D (5 bases). The CDR3 has 12 residues. Trimming stripped 1 base from V and 6 bases from J, with 8 bases between. Germline CDR1 DFQATT, CDR2 SNEGSKA (reference sequence). CDR3 nucleotide sequence: TGCAGTGCTAGAGGGGGAGCCGATACGCAGTATTTT. It encodes CSARGGADTQYF.

This clonotype was seen repeatedly, ten times or more. CDR3 region: CSAPRTSAADTQYF. As DNA, the CDR3 is TGCAGTGCTCCCAGGACTAGCGCGGCAGATACGCAGTATTTT. The rearrangement links TRBV20-1 to TRBJ2-3; TRBD2 matches at 9 bases. Losses at the gene ends were 5 bases for V and 4 bases for J; bases not matched to a gene: 7. CDR1 and CDR2 from the germline V gene are DFQATT and SNEGSKA (reference sequence). This CDR3 is built from 14 residues.

Many counts were recorded for this clonotype. The CDR3 DNA reads as TGTGCCAGCAGTTCCTCGGGTAATGGGGACTACGAGCAGTACTTC. Translation gives CASSSSGNGDYEQYF. The chain recombines TRBV6-5 with TRBJ2-7; D remains ambiguous. Germline CDR1 MNHEY, CDR2 SVGAGI. The CDR3 runs 15 residues. Trimming pared 4 bases from V and 3 bases from J, leaving 16 bases between.

This clonotype was counted many times. The chain links TRBV5-5 to TRBJ2-2, with D possibly TRBD2 on 5 matching bases. The CDR3 covers 15 residues. Germline loops: CDR1 SGHKS, CDR2 YYEKEE (reference sequence). Trimming cost V 1 base and J 8 bases, with 15 bases left between them. The CDR3 DNA reads TGTGCCAGCAGCTTGATGCTAGCCCTGGCGGGGGAGCTGTTTTTT. Translating gives CASSLMLALAGELFF. Looking up the rest from reference TRBV5-5 and TRBJ2-2 gives the full variable domain: DAGVTQSPTHLIKTRGQQVTLRCSPISGHKSVSWYQQVLGQGPQFIFQYYEKEERGRGNFPDRFSARQFPNYSSELNVNALLLGDSALYLCASSLMLALAGELFFGEGSRLTVL.

The genes are TRBV4-1 and TRBJ1-5; TRBD1 aligns across 8 bases. This CDR3 spans 14 amino acids. The junction had 5 bases not matched to a gene; V was cut back by 4 bases and J by 6 bases. Germline V gene sequence: CDR1 MGHRA, CDR2 YSYEKL. CDR3 sequence reads: CASSLTGGSQPQHF. The CDR3 DNA reads TGCGCCAGCAGCCTTACAGGGGGTTCTCAGCCCCAGCATTTT.

The genes are TRBV3-1 and TRBJ2-7; 8 bases are a match to TRBD1. Trimming cost V 1 base and J 9 bases; bases outside gene matches: 2. Looked up from germline, CDR1 is LGHDT and CDR2 is YNNKEL (reference sequence). The CDR3 runs 12 residues. The CDR3 protein is CASSQVDRGQYF. As DNA, the CDR3 is TGTGCCAGCAGCCAAGTTGACAGGGGGCAGTACTTC.

This clonotype was observed many times. The chain combines TRBV20-1 with TRBJ2-6, with 7 bases lining up with TRBD1. Per the germline V gene, CDR1 is DFQATT and CDR2 is SNEGSKA (reference sequence). This CDR3 has 18 amino acids. V lost 0 bases and J lost 4; bases outside the gene matches: 12. The CDR3 region is CSARDSRGFLGGANVLTF. DNA of the CDR3: TGCAGTGCTAGAGACTCCAGGGGGTTCCTGGGAGGGGCCAACGTCCTGACTTTC.

This clonotype was picked up many times. The genes are TRBV28 and TRBJ1-2; 7 nucleotides agree with TRBD1. This CDR3 region has 13 residues. The ends lost 10 bases at V and 7 bases at J; junction bases unmatched: 12. CDR1 is MDHEN, CDR2 SYDVKM, per germline. The CDR3 DNA reads as TGTGCCACTTCAGAGGGGGCACTCTTTGGCTACACCTTC. Its translation: CATSEGALFGYTF.

This clonotype was seen a handful of times. The chain links TRBV28 to TRBJ2-1, with D perhaps matching TRBD1 or TRBD2 (5 bases each). Deletions cut 7 bases from V and 7 bases from J, with 23 bases between. CDR3 length equals 16 residues. Germline lookup yields CDR1 MDHEN and CDR2 SYDVKM. The CDR3 loop reads CASNFLGTAPGNEQFF. The CDR3 DNA sequence: TGTGCCAGCAACTTCCTAGGGACCGCTCCGGGAAATGAGCAGTTCTTC.

This clonotype was detected many times. The chain couples TRBV5-1 to TRBJ2-1, with 13 bases aligning to TRBD2. Germline CDR1 is SGHRS and CDR2 is YFSETQ. The CDR3 extends over 14 amino acids. V lost 8 bases and J lost 2; bases outside the gene matches: 1. DNA for the CDR3: TGCGCCAGTGGACTAGCGGGAGCCTACAATGAGCAGTTCTTC. Amino acid sequence: CASGLAGAYNEQFF.

The rearrangement uses TRBV11-3 and TRBJ2-3; D may be TRBD1 or TRBD2 (6 bases each). CDR1 and CDR2 (germline): SGHNT, YENEEA. V shed 5 bases and J shed 1 base, with 16 bases lying between them. The CDR3 contains 16 residues. The CDR3 region is CASSLGGPGRTDTQYF. CDR3 DNA: TGTGCCAGCAGCCTAGGGGGGCCGGGGCGCACAGATACGCAGTATTTT.

This clonotype was counted many times. This chain connects TRBV6-5 to TRBJ1-2, with TRBD1 matching 9 bases. Germline CDR1 and CDR2: MNHEY and SVGAGI. This CDR3 is 14 amino acids long. Trimming cost V 6 bases and J 4 bases; bases outside gene matches: 6. The CDR3 DNA follows: TGTGCCAGCAGACGGGACAGGGTGGGCTATGGCTACACCTTC. Protein sequence: CASRRDRVGYGYTF.

This clonotype appeared many times. V gene TRBV12-3 or TRBV12-4 combines with J gene TRBJ2-3, with 7 nucleotides matching TRBD2. V gave up 7 bases and J gave up 1 base; unmatched junction bases: 14. There are 17 residues in the CDR3. The CDR3 DNA is TGTGCCAGCACCACTCTTTTGGGGGGGGTCGGCACAGATACGCAGTATTTT. Protein product: CASTTLLGGVGTDTQYF.

In its sample, this clonotype was seen many times. The chain recombines TRBV29-1 with TRBJ2-1, with a weak D call TRBD2 (5 bases). V was pared by 8 bases and J by 7 bases, with 18 bases between. CDR3 length equals 13 residues. Germline assignment: CDR1 SQVTM and CDR2 ANQGSEA. The CDR3 protein is CSSRDGVWNEQFF. Here the CDR3 DNA reads TGCAGCTCCCGTGACGGGGTCTGGAATGAGCAGTTCTTC.

The J gene is TRBJ2-3, the V gene TRBV20-1; D remains ambiguous. The ends were cut back, 0 bases at V and 6 bases at J, with 13 bases in the middle. Germline V gene lookup returns CDR1 DFQATT and CDR2 SNEGSKA (reference sequence). CDR3 length equals 14 residues. The CDR3 loop is CSARDPILGDTQYF. CDR3 DNA: TGCAGTGCTAGAGATCCGATTTTGGGGGATACGCAGTATTTT.

This clonotype came up many times. The chain combines TRBV2 with TRBJ2-1, with D possibly being TRBD1 or TRBD2 (5 bases each). The length of the CDR3 is 15 residues. In germline, CDR1 is SNHLY, CDR2 FYNNEI. Trimming pared 5 bases from V and 3 bases from J, leaving 14 bases between. CDR3 residues: CASSLYRDVYNEQFF. The CDR3 nucleotides are TGTGCCAGCAGTCTATACCGGGACGTCTACAATGAGCAGTTCTTC.

The chain has TRBV30 and TRBJ2-7, with a possible D match to TRBD2 (5 bases). V was pared by 3 bases and J by 2 bases, with 17 bases between. Germline CDR1 reads GTSNPN; CDR2 reads SVGIG (reference sequence). The CDR3 loop spans 15 amino acids. CDR3 DNA: TGTGCCTGGAGCCCTCTCGTAGTGGGAGCCTACGAGCAGTACTTC. It specifies CAWSPLVVGAYEQYF.